This entry concerns a single T cell receptor (beta chain). Its antigen is unknown. General study findings and limits: The larger cohort examined one V-J beta rearrangement, not whole repertoires.

This CDR3 region has 14 residues. Trimming cost V 6 bases and J 3 bases, with 18 bases left between them. Germline V lookup: CDR1 SQVTM, CDR2 ANQGSEA. Constant-region reverse primers amplified full-length variable regions, followed by semi-nested Nested Universal Primer A PCR. TCRdb re-derived calls from the 5' RACE reads in MiXCR, one entry per CDR3 protein. The sample holds some 30,000 distinct CDR3 sequences, about a quarter seen once. This sequence joins TRBV29-1 and TRBJ2-7, with D perhaps TRBD1 (6 bases). Sequenced input: naive CD4+ T cells sorted from a lymph node. Described subset: naive CD4+ T cells, CD4+CD45RA+CD25-. The TCR sequence derives from a female donor with breast cancer. The CDR3: CSVGQSLAHYEQYF. The DNA of the CDR3 is TGCAGCGTCGGACAGTCCCTCGCTCACTACGAGCAGTACTTC.